Listed below are T cell receptor beta chains from one sample, sequenced in a study of blood T cell repertoires in COVID-19. Clones were sequenced by immunoSEQ multiplex PCR, and TCRdb holds only the in-frame ones, with some missing. The sample lists 65,000 to 70,000 clones; over 60% were seen once. Sequencing was done on a sample of peripheral blood. Source of these receptors: a human donor in a cohort sampled during active COVID-19. The CDR3 runs from the conserved cysteine through the conserved F or W. D genes are given only for firm matches. Not all rows give a size; the values are once, few, many and, for expanded clones, a class.

J | size | D | V | CDR3 | DNA
TRBJ1-6 | once | . | TRBV27 | CASSFRVFRPLHF | TGTGCCAGCAGTTTTCGGGTGTTTAGACCCCTCCACTTT
TRBJ2-1 | . | . | TRBV5-4 | CASSLFQRDEQFF | TGTGCCAGCAGCTTGTTCCAGCGGGATGAGCAGTTCTTC
TRBJ2-7 | . | . | TRBV28 | CASSLFREQYF | TGTGCCAGCAGTTTGTTTCGCGAGCAGTACTTC
TRBJ1-1 | once | . | TRBV18 | CASSPLSNTEAFF | TGTGCCAGCTCACCCCTTAGCAACACTGAAGCTTTCTTT
TRBJ2-7 | . | . | TRBV19 | CASSIREGYEQYF | TGTGCCAGTAGTATCCGGGAAGGCTACGAGCAGTACTTC
TRBJ2-3 | . | TRBD2 | TRBV28 | CASSSILPGLATDTQYF | TGTGCCAGCAGTTCCATTCTCCCGGGACTAGCCACAGATACGCAGTATTTT
TRBJ2-3 | . | . | TRBV25-1 | CASSEMQGTDTQYF | TGTGCCAGCAGTGAGATGCAGGGCACAGATACGCAGTATTTT
TRBJ1-1 | . | . | TRBV6-5 | CASRITGLNTEAFF | TGTGCCAGCAGGATAACAGGGCTGAACACTGAAGCTTTCTTT
TRBJ1-1 | . | TRBD1 | TRBV19 | CASSGQVNTEAFF | TGTGCCAGTAGTGGACAGGTGAACACTGAAGCTTTCTTT
TRBJ2-3 | once | . | TRBV28 | CASSATRDNTDTQYF | TGTGCCAGCAGTGCAACCCGGGATAACACAGATACGCAGTATTTT
TRBJ2-5 | . | TRBD2 | TRBV7-2 | CASSSSGGLETQYF | TGTGCCAGCAGCTCTAGCGGGGGGTTAGAGACCCAGTACTTC
TRBJ1-1 | . | . | TRBV2 | CASSTTGLGEAFF | TGTGCCAGCAGTACAACAGGGTTAGGTGAAGCTTTCTTT
TRBJ2-1 | . | TRBD2 | TRBV18 | CASSLNGLANYNEQFF | TGTGCCAGCTCACTAAATGGACTAGCGAATTACAATGAGCAGTTCTTC
TRBJ2-1 | . | TRBD2 | TRBV4-2 | CASSQADTPSGGYNEQFF | TGTGCCAGCAGCCAAGCCGACACCCCTAGCGGGGGCTACAATGAGCAGTTCTTC
TRBJ2-1 | . | TRBD1 | TRBV5-1 | CASSFVQGAYNEQFF | TGCGCCAGCAGCTTCGTACAGGGGGCCTACAATGAGCAGTTCTTC
TRBJ2-1 | . | TRBD2 | TRBV11-3 | CASSLVTSGGARDEQFF | TGTGCCAGCAGCTTAGTCACTAGCGGGGGGGCCAGGGATGAGCAGTTCTTC
TRBJ1-3 | . | TRBD1 | TRBV7-2 | CASSIQGALGNTIYF | TGTGCCAGCAGCATACAGGGGGCCCTAGGAAACACCATATATTTT
TRBJ2-7 | few | . | TRBV6-2/TRBV6-3 | CASSPYDFLLSYEQYF | TGTGCCAGCAGCCCATATGACTTCCTCCTTTCGTACGAGCAGTACTTC
TRBJ1-2 | . | . | TRBV5-8 | CASSLEPRTNYGYTF | TGTGCCAGCAGCTTGGAACCCAGGACTAACTATGGCTACACCTTC
TRBJ1-5 | once | . | TRBV19 | CASSIDGTGIKPQHF | TGTGCCAGTAGTATAGATGGCACAGGAATTAAGCCCCAGCATTTT